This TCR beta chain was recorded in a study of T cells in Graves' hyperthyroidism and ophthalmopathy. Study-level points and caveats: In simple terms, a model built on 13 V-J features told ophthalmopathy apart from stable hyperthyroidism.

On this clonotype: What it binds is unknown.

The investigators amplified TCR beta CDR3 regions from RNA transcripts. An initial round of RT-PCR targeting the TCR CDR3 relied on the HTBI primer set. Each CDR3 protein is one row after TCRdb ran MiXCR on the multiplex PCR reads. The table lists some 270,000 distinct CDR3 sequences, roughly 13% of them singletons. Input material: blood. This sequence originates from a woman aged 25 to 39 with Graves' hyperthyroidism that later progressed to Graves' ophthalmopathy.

The CDR3 region has the DNA TGCAGCGTTGAAAGGGACTCCCCCTCCTACAATGAGCAGTTCTTC. Its protein is CSVERDSPSYNEQFF. The J gene is TRBJ2-1, the V gene TRBV29-1; D is perhaps TRBD2 (6 bases). The CDR3 loop spans 15 amino acids. With 2 bases removed from V and 0 bases from J, the gap between germline ends came to 11 bases. Germline assignment: CDR1 SQVTM and CDR2 ANQGSEA.